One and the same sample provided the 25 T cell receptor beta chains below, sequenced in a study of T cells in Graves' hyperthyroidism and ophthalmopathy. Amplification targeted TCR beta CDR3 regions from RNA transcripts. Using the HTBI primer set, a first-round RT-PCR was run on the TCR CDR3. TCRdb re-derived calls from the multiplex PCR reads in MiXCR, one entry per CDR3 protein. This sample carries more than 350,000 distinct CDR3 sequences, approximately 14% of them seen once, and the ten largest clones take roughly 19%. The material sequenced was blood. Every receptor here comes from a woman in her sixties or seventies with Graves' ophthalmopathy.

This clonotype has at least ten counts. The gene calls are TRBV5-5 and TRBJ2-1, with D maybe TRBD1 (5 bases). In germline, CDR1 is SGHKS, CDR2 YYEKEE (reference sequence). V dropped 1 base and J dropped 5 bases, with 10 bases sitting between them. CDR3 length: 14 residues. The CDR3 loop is CASSLWGVHNEQFF. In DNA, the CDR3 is TGTGCCAGCAGCTTGTGGGGCGTCCACAATGAGCAGTTCTTC. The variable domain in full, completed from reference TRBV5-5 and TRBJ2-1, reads DAGVTQSPTHLIKTRGQQVTLRCSPISGHKSVSWYQQVLGQGPQFIFQYYEKEERGRGNFPDRFSARQFPNYSSELNVNALLLGDSALYLCASSLWGVHNEQFFGPGTRLTVL.

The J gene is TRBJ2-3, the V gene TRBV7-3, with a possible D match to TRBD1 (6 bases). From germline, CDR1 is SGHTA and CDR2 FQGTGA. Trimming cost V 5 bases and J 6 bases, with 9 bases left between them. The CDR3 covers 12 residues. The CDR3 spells CASSATGDTQYF. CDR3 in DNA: TGTGCCAGCAGCGCGACAGGCGATACGCAGTATTTT.

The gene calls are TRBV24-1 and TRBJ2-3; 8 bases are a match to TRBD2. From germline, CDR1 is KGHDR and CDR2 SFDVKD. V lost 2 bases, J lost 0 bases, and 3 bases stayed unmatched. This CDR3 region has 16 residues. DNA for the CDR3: TGTGCCACCAGTGATTCTGCTAGCGGGAGCACAGATACGCAGTATTTT. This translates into CATSDSASGSTDTQYF.

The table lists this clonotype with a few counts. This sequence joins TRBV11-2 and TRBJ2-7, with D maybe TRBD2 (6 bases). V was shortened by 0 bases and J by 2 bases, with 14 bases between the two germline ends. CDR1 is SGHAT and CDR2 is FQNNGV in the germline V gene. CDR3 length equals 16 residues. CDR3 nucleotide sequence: TGTGCCAGCAGCTTAGACTTTCGGGAGTCCCCCTACGAGCAGTACTTC. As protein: CASSLDFRESPYEQYF.

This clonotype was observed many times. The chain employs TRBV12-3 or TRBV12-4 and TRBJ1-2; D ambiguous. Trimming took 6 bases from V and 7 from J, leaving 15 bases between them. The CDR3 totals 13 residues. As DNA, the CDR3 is TGTGCCAGCAGGAATCTGGAAATGGCTGGCTACACCTTC. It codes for CASRNLEMAGYTF.

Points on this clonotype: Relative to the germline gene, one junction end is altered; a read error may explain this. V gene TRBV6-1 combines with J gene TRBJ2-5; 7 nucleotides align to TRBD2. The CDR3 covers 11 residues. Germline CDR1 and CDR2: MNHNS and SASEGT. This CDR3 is CASSEAGGAHF. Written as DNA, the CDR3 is TGTGCCAGCAGTGAAGCGGGAGGGGCGCACTTC.

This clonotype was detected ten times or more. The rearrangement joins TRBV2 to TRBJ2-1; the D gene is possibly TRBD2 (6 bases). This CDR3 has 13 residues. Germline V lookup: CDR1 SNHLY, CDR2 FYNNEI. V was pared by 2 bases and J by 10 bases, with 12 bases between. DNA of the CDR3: TGTGCCAGCAGTGAAACGGGAGCTGGGGAGCAGTTCTTC. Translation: CASSETGAGEQFF. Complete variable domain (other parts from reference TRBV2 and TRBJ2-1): EPEVTQTPSHQVTQMGQEVILRCVPISNHLYFYWYRQILGQKVEFLVSFYNNEISEKSEIFDDQFSVERPDGSNFTLKIRSTKLEDSAMYFCASSETGAGEQFFGPGTRLTVL.

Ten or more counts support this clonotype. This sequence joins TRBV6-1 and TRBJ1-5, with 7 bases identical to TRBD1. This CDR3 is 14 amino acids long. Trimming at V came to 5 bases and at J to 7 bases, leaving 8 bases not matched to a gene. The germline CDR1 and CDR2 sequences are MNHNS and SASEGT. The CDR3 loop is CASSSTGEGQPQHF. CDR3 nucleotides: TGTGCCAGCAGTTCTACAGGGGAAGGGCAGCCCCAGCATTTT.

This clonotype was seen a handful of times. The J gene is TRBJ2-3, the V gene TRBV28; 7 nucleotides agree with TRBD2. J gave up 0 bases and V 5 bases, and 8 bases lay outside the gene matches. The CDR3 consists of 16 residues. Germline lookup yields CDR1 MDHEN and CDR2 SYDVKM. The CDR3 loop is CASSKWEGSSTDTQYF. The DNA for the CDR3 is TGTGCCAGCAGTAAGTGGGAGGGATCTAGCACAGATACGCAGTATTTT. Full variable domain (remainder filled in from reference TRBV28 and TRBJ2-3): DVKVTQSSRYLVKRTGEKVFLECVQDMDHENMFWYRQDPGLGLRLIYFSYDVKMKEKGDIPEGYSVSREKKERFSLILESASTNQTSMYLCASSKWEGSSTDTQYFGPGTRLTVL.

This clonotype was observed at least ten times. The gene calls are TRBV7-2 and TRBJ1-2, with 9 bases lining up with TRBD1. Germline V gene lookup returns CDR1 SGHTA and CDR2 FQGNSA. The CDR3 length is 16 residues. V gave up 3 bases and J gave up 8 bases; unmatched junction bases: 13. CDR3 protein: CASSFHPGQGLGGYTF. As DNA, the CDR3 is TGTGCCAGCAGCTTTCATCCGGGACAGGGTTTGGGCGGCTACACCTTC. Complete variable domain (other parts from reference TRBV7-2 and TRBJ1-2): GAGVSQSPSNKVTEKGKDVELRCDPISGHTALYWYRQSLGQGLEFLIYFQGNSAPDKSGLPSDRFSAERTGGSVSTLTIQRTQQEDSAVYLCASSFHPGQGLGGYTFGSGTRLTVV.

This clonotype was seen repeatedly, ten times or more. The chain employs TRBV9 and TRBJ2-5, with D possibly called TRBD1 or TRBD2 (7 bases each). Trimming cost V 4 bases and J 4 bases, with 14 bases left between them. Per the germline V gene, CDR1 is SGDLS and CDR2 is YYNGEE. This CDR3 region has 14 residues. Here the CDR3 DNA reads TGTGCCAGCAGCCCAGGGGGGGTCGCAGAGACCCAGTACTTC. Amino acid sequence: CASSPGGVAETQYF.

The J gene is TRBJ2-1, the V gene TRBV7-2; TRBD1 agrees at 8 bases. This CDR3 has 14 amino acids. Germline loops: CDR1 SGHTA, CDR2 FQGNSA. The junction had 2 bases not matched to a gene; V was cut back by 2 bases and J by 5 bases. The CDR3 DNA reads TGTGCCAGCAGCTTATACAGGGGGGACAATGAGCAGTTCTTC. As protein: CASSLYRGDNEQFF.

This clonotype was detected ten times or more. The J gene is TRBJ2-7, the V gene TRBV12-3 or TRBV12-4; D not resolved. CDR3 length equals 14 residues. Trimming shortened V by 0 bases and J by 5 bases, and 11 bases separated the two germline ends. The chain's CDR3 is CASSLAGRRNEQYF. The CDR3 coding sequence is TGTGCCAGCAGTTTAGCGGGTCGAAGGAACGAGCAGTACTTC.

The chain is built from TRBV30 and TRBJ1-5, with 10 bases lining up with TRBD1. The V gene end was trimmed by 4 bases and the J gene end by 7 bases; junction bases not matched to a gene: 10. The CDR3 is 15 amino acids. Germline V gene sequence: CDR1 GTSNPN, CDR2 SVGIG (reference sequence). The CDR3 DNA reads TGTGCCTGGACCACCCGGGACAGGGGATACCAGCCCCAGCATTTT. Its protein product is CAWTTRDRGYQPQHF.

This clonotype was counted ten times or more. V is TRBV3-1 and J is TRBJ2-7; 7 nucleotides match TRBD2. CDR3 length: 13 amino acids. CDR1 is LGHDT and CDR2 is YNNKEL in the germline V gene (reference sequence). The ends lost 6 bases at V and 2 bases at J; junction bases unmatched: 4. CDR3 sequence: CASRSGGTYEQYF. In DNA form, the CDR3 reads TGTGCCAGCAGGTCGGGGGGAACCTACGAGCAGTACTTC.

CDR3 in amino acids: CASKLAGGHSYNEQFF. The CDR3 bases are TGTGCCAGCAAACTAGCGGGAGGGCACTCCTACAATGAGCAGTTCTTC. The gene calls are TRBV27 and TRBJ2-1; the match to TRBD2 covers 13 bases. Germline lookup yields CDR1 MNHEY and CDR2 SMNVEV (reference sequence). J gave up 0 bases and V 7 bases, and 3 bases lay outside the gene matches. The CDR3 has 16 amino acids.

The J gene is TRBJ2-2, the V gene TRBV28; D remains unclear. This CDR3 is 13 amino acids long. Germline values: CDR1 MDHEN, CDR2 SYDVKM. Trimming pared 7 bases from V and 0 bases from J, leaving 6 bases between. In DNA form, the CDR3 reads TGTGCCAGCACCCCCTCGAACACCGGGGAGCTGTTTTTT. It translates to CASTPSNTGELFF.

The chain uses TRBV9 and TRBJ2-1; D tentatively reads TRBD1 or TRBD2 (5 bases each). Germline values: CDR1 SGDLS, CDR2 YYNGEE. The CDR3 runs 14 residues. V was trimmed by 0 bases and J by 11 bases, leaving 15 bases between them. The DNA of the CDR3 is TGTGCCAGCAGCGTAGGGGGGTGGGTCGAGAAGCAGTTCTTC. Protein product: CASSVGGWVEKQFF.

The CDR3 sequence: CASSLAAGPPYEQYF. In DNA form, the CDR3 reads TGTGCCAGCAGCTTGGCGGCAGGCCCCCCCTACGAGCAGTACTTC. The chain employs TRBV11-2 and TRBJ2-7; D not resolved. Trimming removed 3 bases from V and 2 bases from J, with 14 bases in between. Germline V CDR1 and CDR2: SGHAT, FQNNGV. The CDR3 extends over 15 amino acids.

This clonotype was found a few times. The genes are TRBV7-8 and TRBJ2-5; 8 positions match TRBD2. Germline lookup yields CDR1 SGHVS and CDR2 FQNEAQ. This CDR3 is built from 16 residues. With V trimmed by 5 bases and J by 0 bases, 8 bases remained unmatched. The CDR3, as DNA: TGTGCCAGCAGCCCAGGACTAGCCAGCTACCAAGAGACCCAGTACTTC. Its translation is CASSPGLASYQETQYF.

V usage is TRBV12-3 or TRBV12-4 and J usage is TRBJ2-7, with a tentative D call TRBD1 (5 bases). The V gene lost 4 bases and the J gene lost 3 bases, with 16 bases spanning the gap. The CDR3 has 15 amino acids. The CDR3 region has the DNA TGTGCCAGCAGTTCGACAGCGTCCCCGGGCTACGAGCAGTACTTC. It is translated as CASSSTASPGYEQYF.

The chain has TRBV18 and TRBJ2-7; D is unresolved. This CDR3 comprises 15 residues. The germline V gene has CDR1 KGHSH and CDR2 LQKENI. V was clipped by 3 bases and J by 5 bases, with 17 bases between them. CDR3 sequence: CASSPIGVNPHEQYF. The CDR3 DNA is TGTGCCAGCTCACCCATCGGCGTAAATCCCCACGAGCAGTACTTC.

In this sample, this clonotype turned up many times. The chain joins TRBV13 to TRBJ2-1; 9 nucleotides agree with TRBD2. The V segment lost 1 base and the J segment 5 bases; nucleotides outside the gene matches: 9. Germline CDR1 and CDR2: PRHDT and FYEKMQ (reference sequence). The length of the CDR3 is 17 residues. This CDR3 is CASSLALAGKGNNEQFF. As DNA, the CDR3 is TGTGCCAGCAGCTTAGCCCTAGCGGGAAAAGGGAACAATGAGCAGTTCTTC.

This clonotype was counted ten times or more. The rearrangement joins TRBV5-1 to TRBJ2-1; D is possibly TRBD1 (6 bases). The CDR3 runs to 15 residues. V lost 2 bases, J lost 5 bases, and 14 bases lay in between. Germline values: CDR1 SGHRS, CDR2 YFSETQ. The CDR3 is CASSFSAGADNEQFF. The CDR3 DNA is TGCGCCAGCAGCTTTTCGGCAGGGGCGGACAATGAGCAGTTCTTC. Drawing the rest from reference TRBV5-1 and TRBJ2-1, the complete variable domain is KAGVTQTPRYLIKTRGQQVTLSCSPISGHRSVSWYQQTPGQGLQFLFEYFSETQRNKGNFPGRFSGRQFSNSRSEMNVSTLELGDSALYLCASSFSAGADNEQFFGPGTRLTVL.

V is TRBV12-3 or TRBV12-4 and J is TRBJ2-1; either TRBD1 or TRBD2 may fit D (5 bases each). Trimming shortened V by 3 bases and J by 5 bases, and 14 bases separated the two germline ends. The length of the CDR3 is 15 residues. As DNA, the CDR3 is TGTGCCAGCAGTTTCGGGCAGGGAGTCCACAATGAGCAGTTCTTC. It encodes CASSFGQGVHNEQFF.